The sequence of this TCR beta chain was determined in a study of a mutant IDH1 vaccine in newly diagnosed glioma. On the study more broadly: An approximately 62% male, about 38% female split and a mean age of around 37 years characterized treated patients. Before enrollment, the patients had been treated with radiotherapy alone, temozolomide alone, or both together. Most of them had received both.

The CDR3 contains 15 residues. CDR1 is SNHLY, CDR2 FYNNEI, per germline. The junction had 13 bases not matched to a gene; V was cut back by 4 bases and J by 7 bases. Documented time point: baseline, week 1 (first vaccination visit). Treatment meaning: pre-vaccination baseline after standard-of-care therapy. In every donor, the tumor was a new WHO grade 3 or 4 IDH1-mutant, ATRX-lost astrocytoma. Concerning this clone itself: As yet, its antigen is unknown.

Notes on the study in general: Immune responses induced by the vaccine were seen in 93.3% of patients, spanning multiple MHC alleles.

Using immunoSEQ multiplex PCR, the repertoire was profiled, and TCRdb retains in-frame clones only, with some absent. The sample lists 20,000 to 25,000 clones; approximately 85% were seen once. Source: PBMCs, taken from a glioma patient treated with radiotherapy, temozolomide or both. V usage is TRBV2 and J usage is TRBJ2-7, with TRBD1 matching 7 bases. The TCR originated in a man aged 40-49 years with glioma. DNA for the CDR3: TGTGCCAGCAGTGGGTCGAACAGGGGTATAGATGAGCAGTACGTC. Protein product: CASSGSNRGIDEQYV.